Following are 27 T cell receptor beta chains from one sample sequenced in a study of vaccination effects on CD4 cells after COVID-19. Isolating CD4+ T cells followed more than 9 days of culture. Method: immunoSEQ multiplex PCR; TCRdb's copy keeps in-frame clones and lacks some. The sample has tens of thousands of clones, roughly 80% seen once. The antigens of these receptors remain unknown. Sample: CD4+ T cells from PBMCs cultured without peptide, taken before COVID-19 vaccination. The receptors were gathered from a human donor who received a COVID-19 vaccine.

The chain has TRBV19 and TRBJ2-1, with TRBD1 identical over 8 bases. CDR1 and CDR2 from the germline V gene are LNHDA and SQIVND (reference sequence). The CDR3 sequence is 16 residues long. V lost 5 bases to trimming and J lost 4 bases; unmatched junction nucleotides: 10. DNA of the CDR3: TGTGCCAGTAGTTCCCAGGGGGGACAGGCATACAATGAGCAGTTCTTC. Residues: CASSSQGGQAYNEQFF.

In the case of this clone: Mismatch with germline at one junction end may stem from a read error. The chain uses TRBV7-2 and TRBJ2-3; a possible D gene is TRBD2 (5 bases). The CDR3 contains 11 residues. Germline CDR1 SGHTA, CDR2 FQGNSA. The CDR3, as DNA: TGTGCCAGCGCATCAAGTGAAGGAGGAAATTTT. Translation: CASASSEGGNF. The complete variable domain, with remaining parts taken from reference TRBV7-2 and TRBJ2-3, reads GAGVSQSPSNKVTEKGKDVELRCDPISGHTALYWYRQSLGQGLEFLIYFQGNSAPDKSGLPSDRFSAERTGGSVSTLTIQRTQQEDSAVYLCASASSEGGNFGPGTRLTVL.

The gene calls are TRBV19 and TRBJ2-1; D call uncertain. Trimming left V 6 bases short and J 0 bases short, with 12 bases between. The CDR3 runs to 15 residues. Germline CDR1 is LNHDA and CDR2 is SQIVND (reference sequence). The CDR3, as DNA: TGTGCCAGTAGGGTCAGCGCGAGCTCCTACAATGAGCAGTTCTTC. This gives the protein CASRVSASSYNEQFF.

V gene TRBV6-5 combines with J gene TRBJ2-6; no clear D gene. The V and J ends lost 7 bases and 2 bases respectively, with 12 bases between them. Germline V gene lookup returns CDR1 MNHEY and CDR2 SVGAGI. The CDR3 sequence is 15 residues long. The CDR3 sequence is CASKIDWAGANVLTF. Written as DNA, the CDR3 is TGTGCCAGCAAAATCGATTGGGCTGGGGCCAACGTCCTGACTTTC.

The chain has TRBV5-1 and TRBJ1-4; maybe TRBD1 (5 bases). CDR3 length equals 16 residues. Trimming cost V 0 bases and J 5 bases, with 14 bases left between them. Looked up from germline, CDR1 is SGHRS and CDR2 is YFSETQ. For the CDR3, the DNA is TGCGCCAGCAGCTTGGCCCCAATAGGGGTGAATGAAAAACTGTTTTTT. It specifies CASSLAPIGVNEKLFF.

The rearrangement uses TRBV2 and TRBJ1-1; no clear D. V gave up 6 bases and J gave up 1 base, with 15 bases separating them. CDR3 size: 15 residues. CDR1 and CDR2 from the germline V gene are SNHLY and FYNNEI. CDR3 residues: CASSHLGATNTEAFF. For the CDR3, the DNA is TGTGCCAGCAGCCACCTTGGAGCGACGAACACTGAAGCTTTCTTT.

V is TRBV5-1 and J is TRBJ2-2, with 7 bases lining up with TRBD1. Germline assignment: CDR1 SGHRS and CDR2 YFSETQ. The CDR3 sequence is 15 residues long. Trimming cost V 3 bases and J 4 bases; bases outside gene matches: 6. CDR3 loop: CASSSTGSATGELFF. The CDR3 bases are TGCGCCAGCAGCTCGACAGGGAGCGCCACCGGGGAGCTGTTTTTT.

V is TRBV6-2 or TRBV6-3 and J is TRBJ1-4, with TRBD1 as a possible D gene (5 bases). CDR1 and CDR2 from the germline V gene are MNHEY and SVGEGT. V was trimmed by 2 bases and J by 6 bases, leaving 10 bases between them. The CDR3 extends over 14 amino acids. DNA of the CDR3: TGTGCCAGCAGTTACGGGGCCTGGGATGAAAAACTGTTTTTT. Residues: CASSYGAWDEKLFF.

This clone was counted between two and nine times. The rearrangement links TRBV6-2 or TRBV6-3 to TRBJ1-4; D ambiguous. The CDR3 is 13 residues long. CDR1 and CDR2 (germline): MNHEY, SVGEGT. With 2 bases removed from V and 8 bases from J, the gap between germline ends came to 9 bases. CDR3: CASSYEPREKLFF. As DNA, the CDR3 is TGTGCCAGCAGTTACGAGCCAAGGGAAAAACTGTTTTTT.

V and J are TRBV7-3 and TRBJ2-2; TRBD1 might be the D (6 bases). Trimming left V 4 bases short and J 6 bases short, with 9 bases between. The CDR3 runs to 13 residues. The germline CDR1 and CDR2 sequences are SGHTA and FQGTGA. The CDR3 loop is CASSSTGAGELFF. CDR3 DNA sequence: TGTGCCAGCAGCTCGACAGGCGCCGGGGAGCTGTTTTTT.

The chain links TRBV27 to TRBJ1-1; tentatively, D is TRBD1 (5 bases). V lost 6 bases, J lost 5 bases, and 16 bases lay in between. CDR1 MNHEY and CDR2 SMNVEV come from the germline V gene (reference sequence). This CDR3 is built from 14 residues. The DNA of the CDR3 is TGTGCCAGCAGAGACTCCAGGGAAGGTACTGAAGCTTTCTTT. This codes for CASRDSREGTEAFF.

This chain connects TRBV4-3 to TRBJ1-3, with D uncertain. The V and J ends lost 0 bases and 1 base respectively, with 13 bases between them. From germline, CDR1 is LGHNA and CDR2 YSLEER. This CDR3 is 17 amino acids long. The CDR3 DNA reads TGCGCCAGCAGCCAAGAATTTCTGGTTAGATCTGGAAACACCATATATTTT. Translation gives CASSQEFLVRSGNTIYF.

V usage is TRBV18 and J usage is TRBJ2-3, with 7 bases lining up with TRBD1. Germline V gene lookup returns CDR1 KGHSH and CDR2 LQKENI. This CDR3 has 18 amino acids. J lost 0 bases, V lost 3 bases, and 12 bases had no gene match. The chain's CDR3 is CASSPTPTGPSSTDTQYF. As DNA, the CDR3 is TGTGCCAGCTCACCGACTCCGACAGGGCCTTCTAGCACAGATACGCAGTATTTT.

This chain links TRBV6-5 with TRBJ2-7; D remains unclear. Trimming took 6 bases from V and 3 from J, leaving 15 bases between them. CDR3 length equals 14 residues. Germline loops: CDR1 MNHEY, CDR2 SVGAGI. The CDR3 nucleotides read TGTGCCAGCAGAATAAAAAGGCGGCTCTACGAGCAGTACGTC. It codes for CASRIKRRLYEQYV.

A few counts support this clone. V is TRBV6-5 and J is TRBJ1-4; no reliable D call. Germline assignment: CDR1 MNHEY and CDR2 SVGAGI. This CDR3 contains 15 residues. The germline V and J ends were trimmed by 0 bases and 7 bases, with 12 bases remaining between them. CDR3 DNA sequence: TGTGCCAGCAGTTACTCAGGTTTGGACCTTGAAAAACTGTTTTTT. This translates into CASSYSGLDLEKLFF.

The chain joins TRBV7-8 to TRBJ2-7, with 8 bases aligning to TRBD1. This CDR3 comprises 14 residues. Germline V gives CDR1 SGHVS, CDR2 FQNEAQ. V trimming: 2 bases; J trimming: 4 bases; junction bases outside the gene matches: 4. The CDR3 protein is CASSLTGGFYEQYV. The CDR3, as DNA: TGTGCCAGCAGCTTAACAGGGGGGTTTTACGAGCAGTACGTC.

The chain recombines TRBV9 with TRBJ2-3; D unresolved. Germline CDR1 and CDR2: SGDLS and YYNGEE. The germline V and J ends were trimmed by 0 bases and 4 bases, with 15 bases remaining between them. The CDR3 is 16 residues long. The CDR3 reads CASSVGEALKSDTQYF. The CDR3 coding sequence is TGTGCCAGCAGCGTAGGAGAGGCCTTGAAATCAGATACGCAGTATTTT.

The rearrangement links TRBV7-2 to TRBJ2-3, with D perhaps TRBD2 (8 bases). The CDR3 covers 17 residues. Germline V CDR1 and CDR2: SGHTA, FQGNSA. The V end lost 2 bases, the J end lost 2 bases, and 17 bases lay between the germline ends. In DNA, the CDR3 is TGTGCCAGCAGCTTATTCAGCGGGGGACAGACCACAGATACGCAGTATTTT. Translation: CASSLFSGGQTTDTQYF.

This chain's CDR3 is CAWLWTGRTEAFF. CDR3 coding DNA: TGTGCCTGGCTATGGACAGGGAGGACTGAAGCTTTCTTT. The chain employs TRBV30 and TRBJ1-1, with 8 nucleotides matching TRBD1. Per germline, CDR1 GTSNPN and CDR2 SVGIG (reference sequence). The V segment lost 5 bases and the J segment 5 bases; nucleotides outside the gene matches: 7. The CDR3 totals 13 residues.

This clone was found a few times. CDR3 sequence: CASSYGVSSYNEQFF. The CDR3 DNA reads TGTGCCAGCAGCTACGGGGTGAGCTCCTACAATGAGCAGTTCTTC. V and J are TRBV6-4 and TRBJ2-1, with a tentative D call TRBD2 (5 bases). The CDR3 consists of 15 residues. With 6 bases removed from V and 0 bases from J, the gap between germline ends came to 12 bases. The germline gives CDR1 MRHNA, CDR2 SNTAGT.

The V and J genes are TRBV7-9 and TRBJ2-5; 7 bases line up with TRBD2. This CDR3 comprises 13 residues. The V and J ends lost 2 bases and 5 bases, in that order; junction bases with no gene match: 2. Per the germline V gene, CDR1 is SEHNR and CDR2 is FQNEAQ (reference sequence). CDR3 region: CASSLFSGETQYF. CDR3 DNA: TGTGCCAGCAGCTTATTTAGCGGGGAGACCCAGTACTTC.

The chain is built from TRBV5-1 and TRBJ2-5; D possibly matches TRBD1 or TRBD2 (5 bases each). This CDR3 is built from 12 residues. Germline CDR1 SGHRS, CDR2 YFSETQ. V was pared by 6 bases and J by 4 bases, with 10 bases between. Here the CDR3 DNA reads TGCGCCAGCACCAGGGCGGGAGAGACCCAGTACTTC. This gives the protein CASTRAGETQYF. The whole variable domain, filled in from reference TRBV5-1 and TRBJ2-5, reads KAGVTQTPRYLIKTRGQQVTLSCSPISGHRSVSWYQQTPGQGLQFLFEYFSETQRNKGNFPGRFSGRQFSNSRSEMNVSTLELGDSALYLCASTRAGETQYFGPGTRLLVL.

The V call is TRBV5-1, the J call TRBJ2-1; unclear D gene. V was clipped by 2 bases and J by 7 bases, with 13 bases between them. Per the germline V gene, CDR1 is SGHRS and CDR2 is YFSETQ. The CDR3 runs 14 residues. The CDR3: CASSLPGSMNEQFF. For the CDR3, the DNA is TGCGCCAGCAGCTTACCCGGTAGTATGAATGAGCAGTTCTTC.

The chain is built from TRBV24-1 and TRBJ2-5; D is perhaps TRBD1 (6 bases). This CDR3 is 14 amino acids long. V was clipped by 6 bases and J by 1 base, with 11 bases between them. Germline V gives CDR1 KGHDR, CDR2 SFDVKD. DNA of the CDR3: TGTGCCACCAGTCCTCCAGGGGTCCAAGAGACCCAGTACTTC. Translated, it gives CATSPPGVQETQYF.

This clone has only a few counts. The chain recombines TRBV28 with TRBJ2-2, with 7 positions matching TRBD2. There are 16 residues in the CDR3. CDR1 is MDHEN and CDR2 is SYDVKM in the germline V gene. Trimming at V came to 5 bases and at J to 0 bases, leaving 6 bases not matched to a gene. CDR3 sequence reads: CASSDPRGANTGELFF. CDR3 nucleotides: TGTGCCAGCAGTGACCCTCGGGGGGCGAACACCGGGGAGCTGTTTTTT.

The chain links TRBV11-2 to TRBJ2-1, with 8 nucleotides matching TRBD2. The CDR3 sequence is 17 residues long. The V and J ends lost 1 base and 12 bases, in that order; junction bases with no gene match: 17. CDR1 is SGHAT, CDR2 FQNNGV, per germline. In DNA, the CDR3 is TGTGCCAGCAGCTTAGTTTTAGCGGGGTCCACCTCGCAGGGGCAGTTCTTC. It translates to CASSLVLAGSTSQGQFF.

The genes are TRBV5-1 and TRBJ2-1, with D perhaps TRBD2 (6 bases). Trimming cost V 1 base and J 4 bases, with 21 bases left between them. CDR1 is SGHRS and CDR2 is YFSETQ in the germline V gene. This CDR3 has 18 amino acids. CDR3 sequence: CASSLTGLDFRRYNEQFF. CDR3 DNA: TGCGCCAGCAGCTTGACGGGACTTGACTTTCGGAGGTACAATGAGCAGTTCTTC.